Listed here are 3 T cell receptor beta chains from one sample, sequenced in a study of T cell changes during pregnancy in multiple sclerosis. The data were produced by immunoSEQ multiplex PCR, yet TCRdb's version contains in-frame clones alone and is incomplete. The sample has about 39,000 clones, less than 95% seen once. The sequencing here drew on peripheral blood, taken in the third trimester of pregnancy. The receptors here all came from a female donor with multiple sclerosis, enrolled in a pregnancy study.

V gene TRBV2 combines with J gene TRBJ1-3, with D possibly being TRBD1 (6 bases). Germline V CDR1 and CDR2: SNHLY, FYNNEI. The CDR3 length is 17 residues. Deletions cut 5 bases from V and 3 bases from J, with 20 bases between. DNA of the CDR3: TGTGCCAGCAGTCGAGACACCTCAACAGGGTTTGGAAACACCATATATTTT. Translation gives CASSRDTSTGFGNTIYF.

This chain uses TRBV19 with TRBJ1-5; D gene ambiguous. The germline V gene has CDR1 LNHDA and CDR2 SQIVND (reference sequence). The CDR3 sequence is 13 residues long. Trimming left V 5 bases short and J 8 bases short, with 13 bases between. In DNA form, the CDR3 reads TGTGCCAGTAGTCCCCTCGGGGAAAAGCCCCAGCATTTT. Translation: CASSPLGEKPQHF.

The rearrangement uses TRBV28 and TRBJ2-3; the match to TRBD2 covers 8 bases. J lost 14 bases, V lost 4 bases, and 11 bases had no gene match. Germline CDR1 MDHEN, CDR2 SYDVKM. CDR3 size: 13 residues. CDR3 residues: CASSYPRREEGYF. CDR3 coding DNA: TGTGCCAGCAGTTACCCGCGGCGGGAGGAGGGGTATTTT.